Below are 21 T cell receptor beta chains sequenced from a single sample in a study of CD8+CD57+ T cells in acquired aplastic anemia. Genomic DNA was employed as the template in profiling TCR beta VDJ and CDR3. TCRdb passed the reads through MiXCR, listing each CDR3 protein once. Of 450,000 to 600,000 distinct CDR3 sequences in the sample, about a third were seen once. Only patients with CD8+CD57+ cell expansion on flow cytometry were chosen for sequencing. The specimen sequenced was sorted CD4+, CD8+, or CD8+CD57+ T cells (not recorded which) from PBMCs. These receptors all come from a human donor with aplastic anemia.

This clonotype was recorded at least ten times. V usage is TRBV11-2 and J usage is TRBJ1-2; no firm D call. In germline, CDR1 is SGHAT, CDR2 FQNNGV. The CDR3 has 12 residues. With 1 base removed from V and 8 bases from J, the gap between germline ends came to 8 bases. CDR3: CASSLGRDGYTF. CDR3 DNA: TGTGCCAGCAGCTTAGGACGTGACGGCTACACCTTC.

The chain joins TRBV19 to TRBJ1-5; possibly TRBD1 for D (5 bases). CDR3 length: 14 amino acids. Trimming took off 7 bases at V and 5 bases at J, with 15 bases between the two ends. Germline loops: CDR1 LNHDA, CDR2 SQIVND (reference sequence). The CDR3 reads CASNGQGSDQPQHF. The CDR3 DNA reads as TGTGCCAGTAACGGACAAGGCAGCGATCAGCCCCAGCATTTT.

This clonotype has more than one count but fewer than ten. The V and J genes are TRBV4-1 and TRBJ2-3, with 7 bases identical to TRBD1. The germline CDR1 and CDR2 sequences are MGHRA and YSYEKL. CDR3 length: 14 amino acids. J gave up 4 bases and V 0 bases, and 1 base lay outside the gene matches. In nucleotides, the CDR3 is TGCGCCAGCAGCCAAGAAAGGGGGCCAGATACGCAGTATTTT. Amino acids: CASSQERGPDTQYF.

CDR3 sequence (DNA): TGTGCCAGTAGTATAGATTCCGGGTACGGAGGTGGAGCTTTCTTT. Its protein is CASSIDSGYGGGAFF. This rearrangement joins TRBV19 to TRBJ1-1; D remains unclear. The CDR3 totals 15 residues. The germline CDR1 and CDR2 sequences are LNHDA and SQIVND (reference sequence). V was trimmed by 0 bases and J by 10 bases, leaving 18 bases between them.

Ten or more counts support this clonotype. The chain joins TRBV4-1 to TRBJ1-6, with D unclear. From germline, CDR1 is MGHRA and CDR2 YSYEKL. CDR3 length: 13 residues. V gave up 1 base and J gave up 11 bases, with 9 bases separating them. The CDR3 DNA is TGCGCCAGCAGCCAAGTTGGGGAAGCACCCCTCCACTTT. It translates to CASSQVGEAPLHF.

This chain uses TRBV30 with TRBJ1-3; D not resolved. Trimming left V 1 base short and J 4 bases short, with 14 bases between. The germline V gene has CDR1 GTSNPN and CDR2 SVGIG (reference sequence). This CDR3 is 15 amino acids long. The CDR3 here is CAWSENMVRGNTIYF. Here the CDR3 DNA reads TGTGCCTGGAGTGAAAACATGGTACGAGGAAACACCATATATTTT. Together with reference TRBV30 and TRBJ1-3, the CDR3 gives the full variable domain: SQTIHQWPATLVQPVGSPLSLECTVEGTSNPNLYWYRQAAGRGLQLLFYSVGIGQISSEVPQNLSASRPQDRQFILSSKKLLLSDSGFYLCAWSENMVRGNTIYFGEGSWLTVV.

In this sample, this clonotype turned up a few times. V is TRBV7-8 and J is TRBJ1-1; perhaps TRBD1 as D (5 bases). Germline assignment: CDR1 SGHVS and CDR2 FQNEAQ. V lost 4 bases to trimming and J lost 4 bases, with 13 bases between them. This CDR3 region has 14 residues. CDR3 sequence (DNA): TGTGCCAGCAGCTCGGTGGGGGGTCGCACTGAAGCTTTCTTT. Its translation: CASSSVGGRTEAFF.

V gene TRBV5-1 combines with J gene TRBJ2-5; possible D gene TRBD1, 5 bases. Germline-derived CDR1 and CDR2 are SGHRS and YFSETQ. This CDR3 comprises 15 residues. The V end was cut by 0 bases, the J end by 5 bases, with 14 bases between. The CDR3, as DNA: TGCGCCAGCAGCTTGGGGGCCAGGGTAAAGGAGACCCAGTACTTC. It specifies CASSLGARVKETQYF.

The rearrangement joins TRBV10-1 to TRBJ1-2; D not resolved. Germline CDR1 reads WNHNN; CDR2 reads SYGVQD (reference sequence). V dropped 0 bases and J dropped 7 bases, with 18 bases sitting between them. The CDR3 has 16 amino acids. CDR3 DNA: TGCGCCAGCAGTGAGTCGAATGGCAGAGAGGACGGTGGCTACACCTTC. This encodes CASSESNGREDGGYTF.

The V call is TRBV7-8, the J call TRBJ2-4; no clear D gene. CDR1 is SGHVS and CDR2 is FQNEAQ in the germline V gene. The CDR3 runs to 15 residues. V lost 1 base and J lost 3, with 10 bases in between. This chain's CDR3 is CASSLVKGNKNIQYF. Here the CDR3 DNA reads TGTGCCAGCAGCTTAGTAAAAGGGAACAAAAACATTCAGTACTTC.

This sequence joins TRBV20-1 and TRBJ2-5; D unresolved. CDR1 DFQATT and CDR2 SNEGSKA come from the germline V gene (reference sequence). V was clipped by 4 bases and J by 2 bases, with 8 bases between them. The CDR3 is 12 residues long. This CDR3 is CSATGAQETQYF. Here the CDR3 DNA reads TGCAGTGCTACTGGAGCGCAAGAGACCCAGTACTTC.

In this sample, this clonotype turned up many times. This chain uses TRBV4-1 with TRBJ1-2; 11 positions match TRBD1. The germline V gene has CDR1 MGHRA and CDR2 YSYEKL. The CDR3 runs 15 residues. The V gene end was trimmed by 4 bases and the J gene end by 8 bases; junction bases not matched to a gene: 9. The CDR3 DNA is TGCGCCAGCAGCCCGTCGGACAGGGGGCCTGGGGGCTACACCTTC. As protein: CASSPSDRGPGGYTF.

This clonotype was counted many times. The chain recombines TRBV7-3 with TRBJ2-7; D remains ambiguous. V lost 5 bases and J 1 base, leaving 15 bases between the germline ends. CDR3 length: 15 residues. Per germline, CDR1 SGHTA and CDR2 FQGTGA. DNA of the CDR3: TGTGCCAGCAGCCCCCGCGGCGGCCTGTCCTACGAGCAGTACTTC. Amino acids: CASSPRGGLSYEQYF. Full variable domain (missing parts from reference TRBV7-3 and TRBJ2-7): GAGVSQTPSNKVTEKGKYVELRCDPISGHTALYWYRQSLGQGPEFLIYFQGTGAADDSGLPNDRFFAVRPEGSVSTLKIQRTERGDSAVYLCASSPRGGLSYEQYFGPGTRLTVT.

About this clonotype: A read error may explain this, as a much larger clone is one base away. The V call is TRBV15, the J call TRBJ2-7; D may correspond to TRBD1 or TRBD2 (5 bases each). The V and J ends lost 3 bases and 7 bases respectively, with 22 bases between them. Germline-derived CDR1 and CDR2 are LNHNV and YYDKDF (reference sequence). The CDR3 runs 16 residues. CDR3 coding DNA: TGTGCCACCAGCAGGGGGCTGAGCGGACCCTACAATGAGCAGTACTTC. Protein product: CATSRGLSGPYNEQYF.

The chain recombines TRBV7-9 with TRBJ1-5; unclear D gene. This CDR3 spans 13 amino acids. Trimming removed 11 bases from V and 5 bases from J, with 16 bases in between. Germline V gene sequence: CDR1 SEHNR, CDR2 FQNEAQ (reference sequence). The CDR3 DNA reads TGTGCCTGGAGTGTACTGGGAGATCAGCCCCAGCATTTT. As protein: CAWSVLGDQPQHF.

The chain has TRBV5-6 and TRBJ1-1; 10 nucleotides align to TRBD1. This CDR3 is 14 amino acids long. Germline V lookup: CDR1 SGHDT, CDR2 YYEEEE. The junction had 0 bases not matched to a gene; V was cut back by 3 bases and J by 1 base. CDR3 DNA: TGTGCCAGCAGCTGGACAGGGGGGAACACTGAAGCTTTCTTT. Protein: CASSWTGGNTEAFF. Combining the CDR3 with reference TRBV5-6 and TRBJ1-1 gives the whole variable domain DAGVTQSPTHLIKTRGQQVTLRCSPKSGHDTVSWYQQALGQGPQFIFQYYEEEERQRGNFPDRFSGHQFPNYSSELNVNALLLGDSALYLCASSWTGGNTEAFFGQGTRLTVV.

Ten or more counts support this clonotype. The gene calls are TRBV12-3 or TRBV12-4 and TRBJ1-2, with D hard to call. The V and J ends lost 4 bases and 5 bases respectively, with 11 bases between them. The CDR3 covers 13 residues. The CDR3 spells CASSSRTIYGYTF. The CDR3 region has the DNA TGTGCCAGCAGTTCAAGAACCATATATGGCTACACCTTC.

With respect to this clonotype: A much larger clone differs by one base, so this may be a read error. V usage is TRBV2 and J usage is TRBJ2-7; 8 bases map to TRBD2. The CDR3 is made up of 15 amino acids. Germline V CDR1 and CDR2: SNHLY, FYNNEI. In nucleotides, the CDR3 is TGTGCCAACAGTGAATTGGCGGGGGGTCTGGGCGAGCAGTACTTC. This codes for CANSELAGGLGEQYF.

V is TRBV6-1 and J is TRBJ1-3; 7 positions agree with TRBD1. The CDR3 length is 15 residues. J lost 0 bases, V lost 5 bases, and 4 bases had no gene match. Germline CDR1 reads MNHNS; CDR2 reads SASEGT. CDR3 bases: TGTGCCAGCAGTCTAACAGGGGACTCTGGAAACACCATATATTTT. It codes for CASSLTGDSGNTIYF.

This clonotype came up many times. The CDR3, as DNA: TGTGCCAGCAGTGGAAGGGTTCGCGAGCAGTACTTC. It specifies CASSGRVREQYF. The J gene is TRBJ2-7, the V gene TRBV2; D is unresolved. The CDR3 loop spans 12 amino acids. Trimming cost V 4 bases and J 6 bases, with 10 bases left between them. Germline CDR1 is SNHLY and CDR2 is FYNNEI.

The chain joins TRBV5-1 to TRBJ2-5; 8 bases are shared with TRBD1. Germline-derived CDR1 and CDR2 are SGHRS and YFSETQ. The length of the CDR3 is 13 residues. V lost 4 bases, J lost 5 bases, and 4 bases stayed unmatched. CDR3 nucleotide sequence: TGCGCCAGCAGCCAGGGACAGGCCGAGACCCAGTACTTC. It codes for CASSQGQAETQYF.